Described below is a single TCR beta chain sequence and its context. Its antigen remains unknown. This CDR3 region has 19 residues. Germline V gene data show CDR1 as DFQATT and CDR2 as SNEGSKA (reference sequence). This sample is part of a study of monozygotic twins with inflammatory bowel disease. Study-wide results and limits: In the analysis, different T cell subtypes could not be told apart. Immunosuppressive treatment differences may have increased patient repertoire variability. No one strong IBD-associated signal or clonotype was supported.

Nested PCRs (approximately 17 and 9 cycles, two total) were applied to TCRalpha and TCRbeta cDNA. TCRdb re-called the 5' RACE reads; every CDR3 protein appears as one record, without DNA. Here the sample table reports over 130,000 distinct CDR3 sequences. The receptor's source is a human donor with ulcerative colitis or Crohn's disease, or a healthy co-twin of an affected twin (not recorded which). The J gene is TRBJ1-5, the V gene TRBV20-1; as DNA is missing, the TRBD1 call by TCRdb cannot be tested. Sequenced: blood. The CDR3 is CSARGSGTGGVRTGQPQHF.